This T cell receptor beta chain is drawn from a study of early stage breast cancer tumors. Study-level background: About 8 ER+/PR+/HER2- tumors were invasive ductal; a few were invasive lobular.

Points on this clone: Its specificity is not known.

The study's findings and limits: Compared with adjacent normal breast tissue, tumors showed about 2.5-fold greater T cell density and higher clonality. Tumor and normal breast were distinguished via blood comparison in about 90% of the 16 patients.

Only in-frame clones appear in the TCRdb table, and some are missing; sequencing was by immunoSEQ multiplex PCR. This table holds more than 13,000 clones, 70% to 80% found once. Germline CDR1 MDHEN, CDR2 SYDVKM. The trim removed 7 bases at V and 3 bases at J, leaving 8 bases unmatched. The CDR3 totals 14 residues. This receptor was identified in a person aged 45-60 years with breast cancer. The chain employs TRBV28 and TRBJ2-7; 8 bases line up with TRBD2. The sample taken for sequencing was normal breast tissue next to the tumor. CDR3 residues: CASTSGTRNYEQYF. The DNA of the CDR3 is TGTGCCAGCACCTCAGGGACTAGGAACTACGAGCAGTACTTC.